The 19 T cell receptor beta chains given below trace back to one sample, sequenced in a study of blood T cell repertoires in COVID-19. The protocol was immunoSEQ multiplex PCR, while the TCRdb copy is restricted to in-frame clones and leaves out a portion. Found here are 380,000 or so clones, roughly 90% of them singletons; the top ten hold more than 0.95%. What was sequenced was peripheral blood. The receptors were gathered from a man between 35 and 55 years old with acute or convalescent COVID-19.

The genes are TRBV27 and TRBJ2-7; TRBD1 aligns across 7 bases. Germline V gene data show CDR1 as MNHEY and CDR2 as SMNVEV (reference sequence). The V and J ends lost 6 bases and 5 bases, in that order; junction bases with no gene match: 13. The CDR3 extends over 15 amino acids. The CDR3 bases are TGTGCCAGCAGACCCCAATGGACAGGACTGAACGAGCAGTACTTC. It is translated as CASRPQWTGLNEQYF.

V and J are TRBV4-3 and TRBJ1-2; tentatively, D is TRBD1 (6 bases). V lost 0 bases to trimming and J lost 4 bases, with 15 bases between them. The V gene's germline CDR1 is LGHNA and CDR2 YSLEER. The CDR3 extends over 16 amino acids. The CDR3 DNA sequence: TGCGCCAGCAGCCAAGATAAAGAGGGGGTGGCCTATGGCTACACCTTC. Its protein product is CASSQDKEGVAYGYTF.

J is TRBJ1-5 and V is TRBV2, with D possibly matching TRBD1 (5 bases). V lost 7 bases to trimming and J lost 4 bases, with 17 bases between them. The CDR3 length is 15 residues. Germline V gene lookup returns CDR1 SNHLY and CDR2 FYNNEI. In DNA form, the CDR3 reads TGTGCCAGCACCCAAATCTCCCGACAGAATCAGCCCCAGCATTTT. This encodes CASTQISRQNQPQHF.

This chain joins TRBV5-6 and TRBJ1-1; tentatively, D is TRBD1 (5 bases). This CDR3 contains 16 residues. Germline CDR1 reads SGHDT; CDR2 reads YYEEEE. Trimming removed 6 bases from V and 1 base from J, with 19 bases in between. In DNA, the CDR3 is TGTGCCAGCACCACTATAATCAGACAGACGAACACTGAAGCTTTCTTT. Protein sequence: CASTTIIRQTNTEAFF.

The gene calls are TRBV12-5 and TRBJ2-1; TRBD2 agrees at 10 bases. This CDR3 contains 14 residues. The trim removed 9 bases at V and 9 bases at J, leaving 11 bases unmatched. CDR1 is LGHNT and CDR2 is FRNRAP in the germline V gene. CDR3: CARVREREGCEQFF. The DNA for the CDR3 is TGTGCTAGGGTTCGGGAGCGGGAGGGGTGTGAGCAGTTCTTC.

The CDR3 sequence is CASWDRDQPQHF. The CDR3 bases are TGTGCCAGCTGGGACAGGGACCAGCCCCAGCATTTT. V gene TRBV28 combines with J gene TRBJ1-5, with TRBD1 matching 9 bases. V was clipped by 8 bases and J by 7 bases; unmatched bases: 3. Germline CDR1 is MDHEN and CDR2 is SYDVKM. The CDR3 spans 12 residues.

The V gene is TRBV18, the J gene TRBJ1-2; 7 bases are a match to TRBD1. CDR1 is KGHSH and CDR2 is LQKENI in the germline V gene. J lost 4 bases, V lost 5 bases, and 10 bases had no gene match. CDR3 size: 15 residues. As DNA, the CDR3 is TGTGCCAGCTCAACTGACAGGGTAGTTTCCTATGGCTACACCTTC. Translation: CASSTDRVVSYGYTF.

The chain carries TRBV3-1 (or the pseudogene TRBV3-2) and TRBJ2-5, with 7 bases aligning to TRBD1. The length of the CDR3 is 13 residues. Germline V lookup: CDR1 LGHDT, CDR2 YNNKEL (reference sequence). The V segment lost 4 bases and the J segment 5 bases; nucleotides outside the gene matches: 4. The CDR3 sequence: CASSRQGVETQYF. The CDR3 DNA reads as TGTGCCAGCAGCCGCCAGGGGGTTGAGACCCAGTACTTC.

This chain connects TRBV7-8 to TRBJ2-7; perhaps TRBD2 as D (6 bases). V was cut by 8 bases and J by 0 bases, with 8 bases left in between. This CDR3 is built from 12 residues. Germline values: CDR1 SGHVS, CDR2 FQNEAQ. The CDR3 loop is CASGGSSYEQYF. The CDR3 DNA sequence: TGTGCCAGCGGGGGGAGCTCCTACGAGCAGTACTTC.

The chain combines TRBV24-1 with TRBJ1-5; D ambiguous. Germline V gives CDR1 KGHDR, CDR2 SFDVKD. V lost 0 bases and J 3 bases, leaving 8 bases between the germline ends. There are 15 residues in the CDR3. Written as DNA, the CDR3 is TGTGCCACCAGTGATTTGCGACGGGACAATCAGCCCCAGCATTTT. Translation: CATSDLRRDNQPQHF.

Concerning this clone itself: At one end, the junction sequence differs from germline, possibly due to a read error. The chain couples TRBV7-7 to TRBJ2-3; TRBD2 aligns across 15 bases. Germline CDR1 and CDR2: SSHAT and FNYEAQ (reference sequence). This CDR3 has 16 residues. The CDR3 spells CASSPGLAGGTDTQYF. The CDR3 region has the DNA TGTGCTAGCAGCCCGGGACTAGCGGGAGGAACAGATACGCAGTATTTT.

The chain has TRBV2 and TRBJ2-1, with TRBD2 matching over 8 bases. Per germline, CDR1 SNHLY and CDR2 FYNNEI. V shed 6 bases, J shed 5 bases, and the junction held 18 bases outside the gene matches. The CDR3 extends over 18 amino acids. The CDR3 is CASRTTRSNLAGNNEQFF. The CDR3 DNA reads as TGTGCCAGCAGAACAACACGTTCGAACTTAGCGGGAAACAATGAGCAGTTCTTC.

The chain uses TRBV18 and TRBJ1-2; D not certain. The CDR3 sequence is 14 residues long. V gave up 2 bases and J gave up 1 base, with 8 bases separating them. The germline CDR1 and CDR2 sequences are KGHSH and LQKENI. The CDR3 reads CASSPGGSNYGYTF. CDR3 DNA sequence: TGTGCCAGCTCACCAGGAGGCAGTAACTATGGCTACACCTTC.

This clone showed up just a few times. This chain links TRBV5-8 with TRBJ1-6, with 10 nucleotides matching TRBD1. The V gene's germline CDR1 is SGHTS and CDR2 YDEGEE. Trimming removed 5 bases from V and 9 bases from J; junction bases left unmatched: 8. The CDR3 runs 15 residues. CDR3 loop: CASRGQGLIGSPLHF. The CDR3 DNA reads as TGTGCCAGCAGGGGACAGGGGTTAATTGGTTCACCCCTCCACTTT.

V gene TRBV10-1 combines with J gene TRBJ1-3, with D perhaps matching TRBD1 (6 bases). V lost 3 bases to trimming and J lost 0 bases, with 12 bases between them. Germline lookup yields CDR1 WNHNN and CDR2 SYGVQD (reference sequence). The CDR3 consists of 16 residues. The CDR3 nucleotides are TGCGCCAGCAGTGACACAGGGATCGGCTCTGGAAACACCATATATTTT. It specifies CASSDTGIGSGNTIYF.

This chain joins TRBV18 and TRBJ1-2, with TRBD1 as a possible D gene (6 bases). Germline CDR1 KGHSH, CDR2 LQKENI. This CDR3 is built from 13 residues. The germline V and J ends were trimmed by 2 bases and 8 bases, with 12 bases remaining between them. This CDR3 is CASSPGGKGGYTF. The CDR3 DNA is TGTGCCAGCTCACCAGGGGGCAAAGGGGGCTACACCTTC.

DNA for the CDR3: TGTGCCAGCGGCCCCATACAGGGGGAAGCTTATGAAGCTTTCTTT. Translating it yields CASGPIQGEAYEAFF. The chain links TRBV28 to TRBJ1-1, with 8 bases that match TRBD1. Germline V lookup: CDR1 MDHEN, CDR2 SYDVKM. The CDR3 is 15 residues long. V shed 8 bases and J 7 bases; nucleotides not matched to a gene: 15.

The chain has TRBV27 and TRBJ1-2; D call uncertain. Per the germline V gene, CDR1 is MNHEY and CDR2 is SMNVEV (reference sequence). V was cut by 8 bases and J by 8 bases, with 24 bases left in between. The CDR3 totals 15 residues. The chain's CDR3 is CASGASGRGFNGYTF. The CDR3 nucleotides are TGTGCCAGCGGAGCCTCGGGTCGAGGATTTAACGGCTACACCTTC.

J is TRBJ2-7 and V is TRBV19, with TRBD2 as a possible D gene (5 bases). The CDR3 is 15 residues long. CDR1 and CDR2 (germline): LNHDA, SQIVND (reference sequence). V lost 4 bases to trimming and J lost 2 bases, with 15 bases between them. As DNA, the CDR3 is TGTGCCAGTAGTACCGGGCGGACTGCCACCTACGAGCAGTACTTC. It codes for CASSTGRTATYEQYF.